Presented here are 10 T cell receptor beta chains from one specimen sequenced in a study of control samples from healthy donors and cancer patients. Repertoires were generated with immunoSEQ multiplex PCR, while TCRdb's copy carries only in-frame clones and drops some. Here the sample spans 130,000 or so clones, roughly 90% being singletons. Sequenced input: PBMCs. The receptors come from a man aged 50-59 years with head and neck cancer.

The chain combines TRBV2 with TRBJ1-2, with 8 bases matching TRBD1. The CDR3 is 14 amino acids. CDR1 SNHLY and CDR2 FYNNEI come from the germline V gene. With 7 bases clipped from V and 5 bases from J, the junction kept 9 bases outside the gene matches. The DNA of the CDR3 is TGTGCCAGCACCCCTGGCGGGACAGGTTATGGCTACACCTTC. It is translated as CASTPGGTGYGYTF.

The CDR3 spells CASTADRSYEQYF. As DNA, the CDR3 is TGTGCCAGCACAGCGGACAGATCCTACGAGCAGTACTTC. This chain joins TRBV2 and TRBJ2-7, with D possibly being TRBD1 (6 bases). The V and J ends lost 7 bases and 1 base respectively, with 11 bases between them. Germline CDR1 and CDR2: SNHLY and FYNNEI. The CDR3 is 13 residues long.

This clone was detected only once. The V call is TRBV27, the J call TRBJ2-5; 10 bases line up with TRBD2. The ends lost 10 bases at V and 4 bases at J; junction bases unmatched: 6. This CDR3 contains 13 residues. Germline V CDR1 and CDR2: MNHEY, SMNVEV (reference sequence). CDR3 nucleotides: TGTGCCACCCGGGCTAGCGGGAGAGAGACCCAGTACTTC. As protein: CATRASGRETQYF.

The chain employs TRBV28 and TRBJ2-2; 7 nucleotides match TRBD1. Germline V gene lookup returns CDR1 MDHEN and CDR2 SYDVKM. The CDR3 is 15 residues long. J lost 1 base, V lost 5 bases, and 4 bases had no gene match. The CDR3 DNA sequence: TGTGCCAGCAGTCCCGGGACAGTGAACACCGGGGAGCTGTTTTTT. Translating it yields CASSPGTVNTGELFF. Full variable domain (missing parts from reference TRBV28 and TRBJ2-2): DVKVTQSSRYLVKRTGEKVFLECVQDMDHENMFWYRQDPGLGLRLIYFSYDVKMKEKGDIPEGYSVSREKKERFSLILESASTNQTSMYLCASSPGTVNTGELFFGEGSRLTVL.

The rearrangement links TRBV6-5 to TRBJ1-6, with TRBD1 matching 9 bases. This CDR3 spans 15 amino acids. J gave up 7 bases and V 5 bases, and 6 bases lay outside the gene matches. The germline CDR1 and CDR2 sequences are MNHEY and SVGAGI. CDR3 coding DNA: TGTGCCAGCAGTCTGGGGGGGACAGGGAATTCACCCCTCCACTTT. This gives the protein CASSLGGTGNSPLHF.

V gene TRBV6-5 combines with J gene TRBJ1-4; D uncertain. Trimming left V 8 bases short and J 8 bases short, with 18 bases between. Germline values: CDR1 MNHEY, CDR2 SVGAGI. The CDR3 has 14 residues. The CDR3 region is CASGLLIQSEKLFF. The CDR3 DNA follows: TGTGCCAGCGGGCTTCTGATTCAGTCGGAAAAACTGTTTTTT.

The chain carries TRBV2 and TRBJ2-5; 11 positions match TRBD2. The CDR3 length is 15 residues. V shed 6 bases, J shed 3 bases, and the junction held 6 bases outside the gene matches. In germline, CDR1 is SNHLY, CDR2 FYNNEI. Here the CDR3 DNA reads TGTGCCAGCAGCGCTCCGGGACTAGCGGAAGAGACCCAGTACTTC. Translation: CASSAPGLAEETQYF.

The genes are TRBV2 and TRBJ2-7; 8 positions agree with TRBD1. The CDR3 is made up of 15 amino acids. CDR1 and CDR2 (germline): SNHLY, FYNNEI. Unmatched junction bases numbered 7, after V lost 5 bases and J lost 1 base. The CDR3 here is CASSNEQGVSYEQYF. CDR3 bases: TGTGCCAGCAGTAACGAACAGGGGGTTTCCTACGAGCAGTACTTC.

The gene calls are TRBV11-2 and TRBJ2-1; D not certain. This CDR3 comprises 15 residues. Trimming left V 8 bases short and J 0 bases short, with 14 bases between. The V gene's germline CDR1 is SGHAT and CDR2 FQNNGV. CDR3 bases: TGTGCCAGCGGTAGGTTTCGTCTCTCCTACAATGAGCAGTTCTTC. Its translation: CASGRFRLSYNEQFF.

This rearrangement joins TRBV7-9 to TRBJ1-2, with unresolved D. Germline V CDR1 and CDR2: SEHNR, FQNEAQ (reference sequence). CDR3 length: 11 residues. The CDR3 bases are TGTGCAAGTGCTTCCTCTTATGGCTACACCTTC. Translation: CASASSYGYTF.